Described below is a single T cell receptor (beta chain) sequence and its context. The data stem from a study of blood T cell repertoires in COVID-19. In the study overall: Whether acute or convalescent, the COVID-19 samples came from the United States, Italy and Spain.

V lost 0 bases, J lost 10 bases, and 9 bases lay in between. This CDR3 contains 12 residues. Looked up from germline, CDR1 is LGHDT and CDR2 is YNNKEL (reference sequence). Study processing details: Reference gene primers were amplified, and this amplification served to estimate nucleated cell counts. Sequenced by immunoSEQ multiplex PCR; TCRdb stores in-frame clones only, minus some. D and trimming come from the DNA, and the V and J calls and clone size come from that table. In the table there are some 410,000 clones, more than 75% of which are singletons. Recruitment covered about two dozen US areas and drew participants whose ages spanned about 18 to 100 years. Membership in each cohort depended on participant-reported clinical history.

The sample taken for sequencing was PBMCs or T cells enriched from blood (not recorded which). This sequence originates from a young woman with acute COVID-19. The V and J genes are TRBV3-1 (or the pseudogene TRBV3-2) and TRBJ1-2; D is undetermined. CDR3 residues: CASSQDGRFYTF. CDR3 nucleotide sequence: TGTGCCAGCAGCCAAGATGGGAGGTTCTACACCTTC.